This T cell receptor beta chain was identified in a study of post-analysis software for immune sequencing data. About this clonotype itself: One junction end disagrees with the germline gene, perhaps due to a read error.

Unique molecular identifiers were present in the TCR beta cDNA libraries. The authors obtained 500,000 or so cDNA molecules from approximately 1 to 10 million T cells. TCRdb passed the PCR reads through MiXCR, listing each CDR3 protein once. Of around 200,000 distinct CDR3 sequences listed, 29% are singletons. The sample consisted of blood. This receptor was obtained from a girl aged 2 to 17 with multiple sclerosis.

This chain's CDR3 is CSSPMGENQYF. The CDR3 DNA is TGCAGTTCTCCCATGGGGGAGAACCAGTACTTC. The chain couples TRBV20-1 to TRBJ2-5, with D possibly called TRBD1 or TRBD2 (5 bases each). Germline CDR1 and CDR2: DFQATT and SNEGSKA (reference sequence). This CDR3 has 11 residues.